This T cell receptor beta chain was found in a study of cytomegalovirus exposure and HLA in healthy donors. Across the whole study: Most genotyped donors, about 81% of about 400, had Caucasian-associated genetic ancestry. Regarding the study as a whole: TCR beta sequences numbering 16,951 were associated with HLA alleles at 0.05 false discovery rate in a later analysis. The investigators catalogued 150 to 200 TCR beta chains as cytomegalovirus-associated.

The germline CDR1 and CDR2 sequences are LNHDA and SQIVND (reference sequence). The CDR3 extends over 15 amino acids. J was trimmed by 2 bases and V by 6 bases; bases with no gene match: 5. Researchers ran the PCR with 60 Vbeta and 13 Jbeta primers. Assay: immunoSEQ multiplex PCR; the TCRdb copy retains only in-frame clones and omits some. The profile shows fewer than 95,000 clones, around 80% of them singletons. In its sample, this clone was seen once. What it binds is not known. This receptor was identified in a man between 18 and 29 years old in good health and CMV-seronegative. Sequenced material: PBMCs. The chain combines TRBV19 with TRBJ1-4; 8 bases match TRBD1. The DNA for the CDR3 is TGTGCCAGTAGCCTCCGGGACAGGACTAATGAAAAACTGTTTTTT. This gives the protein CASSLRDRTNEKLFF.